These 19 T cell receptor beta chains share one sample of origin, sequenced in a study of graft-versus-host responses after intestinal transplantation. Their antigen targets remain unknown. Assay used: immunoSEQ multiplex PCR; TCRdb lists only in-frame clones, some missing. The sample holds about 120,000 clones, about 93% seen once. The sequenced sample was unstimulated CD4+ T cells sorted from spleen or lymph node cells, obtained before intestinal transplant. All receptors come from a human donor who received an intestinal transplant.

The chain employs TRBV5-1 and TRBJ1-1; D is perhaps TRBD1 (5 bases). Germline V gives CDR1 SGHRS, CDR2 YFSETQ. Trimming shortened V by 6 bases and J by 6 bases, and 27 bases separated the two germline ends. CDR3 length: 17 residues. CDR3 in amino acids: CASTFLGGVWGPAEAFF. DNA of the CDR3: TGCGCCAGCACCTTCCTTGGGGGGGTGTGGGGCCCCGCTGAAGCTTTCTTT.

The chain combines TRBV5-1 with TRBJ1-2; D is ambiguous. The CDR3 is made up of 15 amino acids. Trimming stripped 0 bases from V and 1 base from J, with 10 bases between. CDR1 and CDR2 from the germline V gene are SGHRS and YFSETQ. The CDR3 bases are TGCGCCAGCAGCTTGGAGGCAGGCTATAACTATGGCTACACCTTC. Translating it yields CASSLEAGYNYGYTF.

The chain links TRBV7-2 to TRBJ2-2; no definite D call. Germline assignment: CDR1 SGHTA and CDR2 FQGNSA. Trimming cost V 7 bases and J 2 bases, with 14 bases left between them. There are 15 residues in the CDR3. In DNA, the CDR3 is TGTGCCAGCACCTCCAACAGTGCCAACACCGGGGAGCTGTTTTTT. Translation: CASTSNSANTGELFF.

This chain joins TRBV29-1 and TRBJ2-5; 9 bases are a match to TRBD1. CDR1 is SQVTM, CDR2 ANQGSEA, per germline. CDR3 length: 12 amino acids. V was clipped by 7 bases and J by 5 bases; unmatched bases: 5. CDR3 sequence: CSAGTGRETQYF. The CDR3 DNA follows: TGCAGCGCCGGGACAGGGAGGGAGACCCAGTACTTC.

The chain uses TRBV7-8 and TRBJ2-1, with TRBD1 matching 7 bases. V trimming: 6 bases; J trimming: 6 bases; junction bases outside the gene matches: 8. The germline V gene encodes CDR1 SGHVS and CDR2 FQNEAQ. The CDR3 consists of 14 residues. The CDR3 sequence: CASRQGVAINEQFF. DNA for the CDR3: TGTGCCAGCAGGCAGGGGGTAGCGATCAATGAGCAGTTCTTC.

The gene calls are TRBV5-1 and TRBJ2-7; D not certain. Trimming removed 2 bases from V and 3 bases from J, with 12 bases in between. The CDR3 loop spans 14 amino acids. Germline V lookup: CDR1 SGHRS, CDR2 YFSETQ. CDR3 region: CASSLPTQDYEQYF. The CDR3 DNA sequence: TGCGCCAGCAGCTTACCGACCCAAGACTACGAGCAGTACTTC.

This sequence joins TRBV6-1 and TRBJ2-3, with 9 nucleotides matching TRBD2. Per the germline V gene, CDR1 is MNHNS and CDR2 is SASEGT. This CDR3 is built from 15 residues. After removal of 5 bases from V and 1 base from J, the junction contained 4 bases not matched to a gene. The CDR3 loop reads CASSPRTSGTDTQYF. CDR3 in DNA: TGTGCCAGCAGTCCCCGGACTAGCGGCACAGATACGCAGTATTTT.

The chain carries TRBV7-9 and TRBJ1-2, with D possibly TRBD1 on 5 matching bases. V was pared by 3 bases and J by 4 bases, with 12 bases between. The CDR3 is 14 amino acids. CDR1 is SEHNR and CDR2 is FQNEAQ in the germline V gene (reference sequence). The DNA for the CDR3 is TGTGCCAGCAGCTTGCAGGGTTTGGCCTATGGCTACACCTTC. Its translation is CASSLQGLAYGYTF.

This sequence joins TRBV5-1 and TRBJ1-5; the D gene is possibly TRBD1 (6 bases). The CDR3 has 15 residues. V was clipped by 5 bases and J by 0 bases, with 12 bases between them. Per germline, CDR1 SGHRS and CDR2 YFSETQ. CDR3 DNA: TGCGCCAGCAGAAGGGACATTGATAGCAATCAGCCCCAGCATTTT. Amino acids: CASRRDIDSNQPQHF. Full variable domain (missing parts from reference TRBV5-1 and TRBJ1-5): KAGVTQTPRYLIKTRGQQVTLSCSPISGHRSVSWYQQTPGQGLQFLFEYFSETQRNKGNFPGRFSGRQFSNSRSEMNVSTLELGDSALYLCASRRDIDSNQPQHFGDGTRLSIL.

The chain employs TRBV6-5 and TRBJ2-3; D might be TRBD1 or TRBD2, each matching 6 bases. CDR3 length: 15 amino acids. CDR1 MNHEY and CDR2 SVGAGI come from the germline V gene. Trimming took off 5 bases at V and 3 bases at J, with 15 bases between the two ends. In nucleotides, the CDR3 is TGTGCCAGCAGTCCGGGGGCAGGGAGGACAGATACGCAGTATTTT. Its translation: CASSPGAGRTDTQYF.

This clone was seen a single time. This chain connects TRBV5-1 to TRBJ1-4, with 7 bases aligning to TRBD1. The CDR3 is 15 residues long. V shed 3 bases and J 7 bases; nucleotides not matched to a gene: 9. Germline V CDR1 and CDR2: SGHRS, YFSETQ. The DNA of the CDR3 is TGCGCCAGCAGCTCCCGACAGGGCAAGAGTGAAAAACTGTTTTTT. It is translated as CASSSRQGKSEKLFF.

V is TRBV6-5 and J is TRBJ2-7; D gene uncertain. Trimming took 6 bases from V and 0 from J, leaving 12 bases between them. The germline CDR1 and CDR2 sequences are MNHEY and SVGAGI. The CDR3 spans 14 residues. The DNA of the CDR3 is TGTGCCAGCAGGCCTGCGCTTGGCTCCTACGAGCAGTACTTC. Residues: CASRPALGSYEQYF.

The rearrangement joins TRBV6-5 to TRBJ2-5; TRBD2 matches 10 bases. Germline V gene sequence: CDR1 MNHEY, CDR2 SVGAGI. The CDR3 is made up of 15 amino acids. The junction had 9 bases not matched to a gene; V was cut back by 6 bases and J by 5 bases. The DNA of the CDR3 is TGTGCCAGCAGACGCTTAGCGGGAGGTAGGGAGACCCAGTACTTC. Translation: CASRRLAGGRETQYF.

This rearrangement joins TRBV9 to TRBJ2-5; unclear D gene. Trimming shortened V by 0 bases and J by 5 bases, and 8 bases separated the two germline ends. Germline lookup yields CDR1 SGDLS and CDR2 YYNGEE. The CDR3 totals 13 residues. CDR3 region: CASSVASTETQYF. CDR3 in DNA: TGTGCCAGCAGCGTAGCCTCCACGGAGACCCAGTACTTC.

V gene TRBV10-3 combines with J gene TRBJ1-1; 8 positions match TRBD1. The germline V gene has CDR1 ENHRY and CDR2 SYGVKD. This CDR3 has 17 amino acids. The J segment lost 1 base and the V segment lost 2 bases, leaving 9 bases of the junction unmatched. CDR3: CAISETLIGQGNTEAFF. The CDR3 coding sequence is TGTGCCATCAGTGAGACACTAATCGGACAGGGGAACACTGAAGCTTTCTTT.

The chain couples TRBV7-3 to TRBJ2-6, with 8 bases matching TRBD2. The V segment lost 5 bases and the J segment 0 bases; nucleotides outside the gene matches: 18. The CDR3 consists of 21 residues. Germline values: CDR1 SGHTA, CDR2 FQGTGA. This chain's CDR3 is CASSLIRTSFGTNSGANVLTF. In DNA form, the CDR3 reads TGTGCCAGCAGCCTCATCAGGACTAGCTTTGGGACAAACTCTGGGGCCAACGTCCTGACTTTC.

In this sample, this clone turned up once. V is TRBV5-1 and J is TRBJ1-5; TRBD1 aligns across 10 bases. This CDR3 spans 19 amino acids. The germline V gene has CDR1 SGHRS and CDR2 YFSETQ. After removal of 7 bases from V and 2 bases from J, the junction contained 18 bases not matched to a gene. The CDR3: CASLIAWGGQGVGNQPQHF. CDR3 nucleotides: TGCGCCAGCCTCATCGCATGGGGCGGACAGGGGGTAGGCAATCAGCCCCAGCATTTT.

The rearrangement joins TRBV11-1 to TRBJ2-5; D may match TRBD1 or TRBD2 (5 bases each). With 0 bases removed from V and 5 bases from J, the gap between germline ends came to 16 bases. The CDR3 is made up of 16 amino acids. Germline V CDR1 and CDR2: SGHAT, FQDESV (reference sequence). The CDR3: CASSLAPGTHRETQYF. In DNA, the CDR3 is TGTGCCAGCAGCTTAGCCCCCGGGACCCACCGGGAGACCCAGTACTTC.

The chain is built from TRBV6-5 and TRBJ2-7; D unresolved. The germline V gene has CDR1 MNHEY and CDR2 SVGAGI. Trimming cost V 0 bases and J 0 bases, with 6 bases left between them. The CDR3 is 14 amino acids. The CDR3 nucleotides are TGTGCCAGCAGTTACTCACGGAGCTCCTACGAGCAGTACTTC. Residues: CASSYSRSSYEQYF.